This T cell receptor (beta chain) was recorded in a study of cytomegalovirus exposure and HLA in healthy donors. On the study more broadly: Earlier findings included approximately 120 million unique TCR beta sequences obtained from about 179 million T cells. Study conclusions and caveats: Some V segments could not be told apart, so they were left out, TRBV6-2 and TRBV6-3 among them. An Asian-associated ancestry cluster reportedly showed fewer N-insertions than the roughly 670-donor mean in a later analysis.

Points on this clone: Its specificity is unknown.

CDR1 LNHDA and CDR2 SQIVND come from the germline V gene (reference sequence). The CDR3 has 14 amino acids. Germline trimming cut 5 bases from V and 5 bases from J; bases unmatched to any gene: 8. Use of 60 Vbeta and 13 Jbeta primers characterized the PCR. Assay: immunoSEQ multiplex PCR; the TCRdb copy retains only in-frame clones and omits some. The repertoire consists of roughly 100,000 clones, with 74% occurring once and the leading ten covering 2% to 3%. The chain joins TRBV19 to TRBJ1-2; 7 positions match TRBD1. The sequence was obtained from a man aged 50-59 years in good health and CMV-seropositive. Sequencing was carried out using PBMCs. The CDR3 coding sequence is TGTGCCAGTAGTTCCGGACAGGAAGGGTATGGCTACACCTTC. It codes for CASSSGQEGYGYTF.